Sequencing of this T cell receptor beta chain was carried out in a study of CD8 T cells in ankylosing spondylitis. Each CDR3 protein gets one entry after TCRdb re-called the 5' RACE reads with MiXCR. The sample includes a few hundred thousand distinct CDR3 sequences, roughly 12% of them seen just once. Comment on this clonotype: No antigen is known for it.

The CDR3 contains 15 residues. V lost 4 bases to trimming and J lost 6 bases; unmatched junction nucleotides: 8. The germline V gene has CDR1 SGHRS and CDR2 YFSETQ. Study-wide findings and caveats: There was a TCR beta motif, made of eight highly homologous variants, that appeared characteristic of ankylosing spondylitis blood.

This sequence joins TRBV5-1 and TRBJ2-2; the match to TRBD2 covers 8 bases. The clonotype was recovered from a male donor with ankylosing spondylitis. Sequenced sample: blood, either unsorted or a sorted T cell fraction (not recorded which). The CDR3 DNA reads TGCGCCAGCAGCCTTTCAGGACTAGCAGCCGGGGAGCTGTTTTTT. This gives the protein CASSLSGLAAGELFF.